Below are 27 T cell receptor beta chains sequenced from a single sample in a study of blood T cell repertoires in COVID-19. Assay: immunoSEQ multiplex PCR; the TCRdb copy retains only in-frame clones and omits some. The sample carries about 94,000 clones, about 77% recorded once. Source material: peripheral blood. Source of these receptors: a man between 65 and 80 years old with COVID-19, enrolled during active disease.

A single count supports this clone. The genes are TRBV5-1 and TRBJ1-1; TRBD1 is a possible D gene (6 bases). This CDR3 has 13 residues. Looked up from germline, CDR1 is SGHRS and CDR2 is YFSETQ. V lost 4 bases to trimming and J lost 1 base, with 8 bases between them. CDR3 nucleotide sequence: TGCGCCAGCAGCAGGACAGAGAACACTGAAGCTTTCTTT. It codes for CASSRTENTEAFF.

The chain carries TRBV7-9 and TRBJ2-5, with TRBD2 matching over 7 bases. CDR1 SEHNR and CDR2 FQNEAQ come from the germline V gene (reference sequence). V dropped 7 bases and J dropped 2; count of bases not matched to a gene: 4. This CDR3 has 13 amino acids. The CDR3 DNA follows: TGTGCCAGCACGGCTAGCGGACAAGAGACCCAGTACTTC. Its protein product is CASTASGQETQYF.

The chain carries TRBV15 and TRBJ1-2; D is ambiguous. The CDR3 is 15 residues long. Deletions cut 0 bases from V and 0 bases from J, with 8 bases between. CDR1 is LNHNV, CDR2 YYDKDF, per germline (reference sequence). CDR3 nucleotide sequence: TGTGCCACCAGCAGAGAGGGGAGGGCTAACTATGGCTACACCTTC. Amino acid sequence: CATSREGRANYGYTF.

The chain has TRBV29-1 and TRBJ1-1; 7 bases map to TRBD1. CDR1 is SQVTM, CDR2 ANQGSEA, per germline. This CDR3 has 13 residues. V shed 6 bases, J shed 0 bases, and the junction held 4 bases outside the gene matches. CDR3 nucleotides: TGCAGCGTGGGGGGACAGATGAACACTGAAGCTTTCTTT. Translated: CSVGGQMNTEAFF.

The CDR3 reads CASSPYGLAGPHEQFF. For the CDR3, the DNA is TGTGCCAGCAGTCCTTATGGACTAGCGGGGCCCCATGAGCAGTTCTTC. The gene calls are TRBV28 and TRBJ2-1, with 12 bases matching TRBD2. This CDR3 is built from 16 residues. V trimming: 5 bases; J trimming: 8 bases; junction bases outside the gene matches: 10. Germline assignment: CDR1 MDHEN and CDR2 SYDVKM.

This clone was seen once. This chain uses TRBV7-2 with TRBJ2-2, with 11 bases lining up with TRBD1. Germline V gives CDR1 SGHTA, CDR2 FQGNSA. The junction had 5 bases not matched to a gene; V was cut back by 5 bases and J by 3 bases. The CDR3 extends over 16 amino acids. CDR3 in DNA: TGTGCCAGCAGCCTCCGGGACAGGGGGGACACCGGGGAGCTGTTTTTT. Translating gives CASSLRDRGDTGELFF. The full variable domain, in which reference TRBV7-2 and TRBJ2-2 provide the parts outside the CDR3, is GAGVSQSPSNKVTEKGKDVELRCDPISGHTALYWYRQSLGQGLEFLIYFQGNSAPDKSGLPSDRFSAERTGGSVSTLTIQRTQQEDSAVYLCASSLRDRGDTGELFFGEGSRLTVL.

The chain recombines TRBV3-1 (or the pseudogene TRBV3-2) with TRBJ1-2; 7 nucleotides line up with TRBD1. With 1 base clipped from V and 0 bases from J, the junction kept 2 bases outside the gene matches. Germline V gives CDR1 LGHDT, CDR2 YNNKEL (reference sequence). The length of the CDR3 is 15 residues. CDR3 bases: TGTGCCAGCAGCCAAGGGGACAGAACTAACTATGGCTACACCTTC. This gives the protein CASSQGDRTNYGYTF.

J is TRBJ1-5 and V is TRBV3-1 (or the pseudogene TRBV3-2); TRBD1 matches at 7 bases. Germline-derived CDR1 and CDR2 are LGHDT and YNNKEL (reference sequence). Trimming took 4 bases from V and 5 from J; bases not matched to a gene: 8. The CDR3 sequence is 15 residues long. This chain's CDR3 is CASSRSGQADQPQHF. CDR3 DNA: TGTGCCAGCAGCCGATCCGGACAGGCGGATCAGCCCCAGCATTTT.

The genes are TRBV5-1 and TRBJ2-3; a weak D match, TRBD2 (6 bases). Trimming removed 4 bases from V and 5 bases from J, with 20 bases in between. Germline CDR1 reads SGHRS; CDR2 reads YFSETQ. There are 16 residues in the CDR3. CDR3 nucleotide sequence: TGCGCCAGCAGCCCTCTAGCGCGAGCGGGTGGAGATACGCAGTATTTT. It is translated as CASSPLARAGGDTQYF.

CDR3 region: CASSVDTGNTEAFF. The CDR3 nucleotides read TGTGCCAGCAGCGTAGACACAGGGAACACTGAAGCTTTCTTT. The genes are TRBV9 and TRBJ1-1, with TRBD1 as a possible D gene (5 bases). Germline V gene sequence: CDR1 SGDLS, CDR2 YYNGEE. The CDR3 consists of 14 residues. The V end was cut by 0 bases, the J end by 1 base, with 7 bases between.

The CDR3 spells CASSSPTGNTGELFF. CDR3 bases: TGTGCCAGCAGCTCACCGACAGGAAACACCGGGGAGCTGTTTTTT. The chain has TRBV7-9 and TRBJ2-2; the D gene is possibly TRBD1 (6 bases). Germline lookup yields CDR1 SEHNR and CDR2 FQNEAQ (reference sequence). The CDR3 is 15 amino acids. The V and J ends lost 4 bases and 2 bases respectively, with 11 bases between them.

V usage is TRBV4-1 and J usage is TRBJ1-6; D unclear. Trimming shortened V by 4 bases and J by 9 bases, and 10 bases separated the two germline ends. The CDR3 has 13 amino acids. Germline V lookup: CDR1 MGHRA, CDR2 YSYEKL. The CDR3 DNA reads as TGCGCCAGCAGCCTAGGAGTCAGTTCACCCCTCCACTTT. Its translation: CASSLGVSSPLHF.

This chain links TRBV19 with TRBJ2-1; 15 bases are shared with TRBD2. Per germline, CDR1 LNHDA and CDR2 SQIVND (reference sequence). V dropped 4 bases and J dropped 6; count of bases not matched to a gene: 4. The CDR3 has 16 amino acids. The CDR3: CASSNGLAGGVNEQFF. CDR3 nucleotides: TGTGCCAGTAGTAACGGACTAGCGGGAGGGGTCAATGAGCAGTTCTTC.

The J gene is TRBJ2-2, the V gene TRBV9; 7 bases align to TRBD1. The CDR3 runs to 16 residues. In germline, CDR1 is SGDLS, CDR2 YYNGEE. Unmatched junction bases numbered 6, after V lost 3 bases and J lost 1 base. CDR3: CASSAEGQENTGELFF. As DNA, the CDR3 is TGTGCCAGCAGCGCCGAAGGACAGGAGAACACCGGGGAGCTGTTTTTT.

The chain joins TRBV10-2 to TRBJ2-2; TRBD2 aligns across 13 bases. Germline loops: CDR1 WSHSY, CDR2 SAAADI. This CDR3 is built from 17 residues. V shed 6 bases and J 0 bases; nucleotides not matched to a gene: 4. The CDR3 coding sequence is TGCGCCAGCAGGGGACTAGCGGGACGGACGAACACCGGGGAGCTGTTTTTT. This codes for CASRGLAGRTNTGELFF.

This chain joins TRBV4-1 and TRBJ1-2, with D perhaps matching TRBD1 (6 bases). The germline V gene encodes CDR1 MGHRA and CDR2 YSYEKL. CDR3 length equals 14 residues. Trimming took off 5 bases at V and 3 bases at J, with 13 bases between the two ends. The CDR3 coding sequence is TGCGCCAGCAGCAACACAGGGTCCTACTATGGCTACACCTTC. Encoded protein: CASSNTGSYYGYTF.

About this clone itself: A much larger clonotype is one base distant, so this may be a read error. CDR3 coding DNA: TGTGCCAGCAGTACACCTCGCGCGGGATTCAGCTCCTACGAGCAGTACTTC. As protein: CASSTPRAGFSSYEQYF. This chain links TRBV28 with TRBJ2-7, with a weak D call TRBD2 (6 bases). V was pared by 5 bases and J by 0 bases, with 20 bases between. The CDR3 extends over 17 amino acids. CDR1 is MDHEN, CDR2 SYDVKM, per germline.

This rearrangement joins TRBV5-1 to TRBJ1-2; no definite D call. Between the trimmed V and J ends, which lost 4 bases and 3 bases, there was a span of 13 bases. Germline CDR1 reads SGHRS; CDR2 reads YFSETQ. This CDR3 contains 14 residues. For the CDR3, the DNA is TGCGCCAGCAGCCCCGATCCGGTTTACTATGGCTACACCTTC. Protein: CASSPDPVYYGYTF.

The CDR3 sequence is CASTEGQARPQHF. The CDR3 coding sequence is TGTGCCAGCACCGAAGGACAGGCCCGGCCCCAGCATTTT. This rearrangement joins TRBV2 to TRBJ1-5; 7 nucleotides match TRBD1. V was clipped by 7 bases and J by 9 bases; unmatched bases: 9. CDR1 and CDR2 from the germline V gene are SNHLY and FYNNEI. The CDR3 has 13 amino acids.

The chain combines TRBV5-1 with TRBJ2-5, with D hard to call. V was pared by 7 bases and J by 4 bases, with 14 bases between. The CDR3 sequence is 13 residues long. Germline CDR1 and CDR2: SGHRS and YFSETQ. The CDR3 loop is CASGEPPRETQYF. The CDR3 nucleotides are TGCGCCAGCGGAGAACCCCCCCGAGAGACCCAGTACTTC. Using reference TRBV5-1 and TRBJ2-5 for the parts outside the CDR3, the full variable domain is KAGVTQTPRYLIKTRGQQVTLSCSPISGHRSVSWYQQTPGQGLQFLFEYFSETQRNKGNFPGRFSGRQFSNSRSEMNVSTLELGDSALYLCASGEPPRETQYFGPGTRLLVL.

The chain links TRBV19 to TRBJ2-7, with 10 bases matching TRBD1. Germline V CDR1 and CDR2: LNHDA, SQIVND (reference sequence). The CDR3 contains 14 residues. V lost 7 bases, J lost 3 bases, and 6 bases stayed unmatched. The CDR3, as DNA: TGTGCCAGTAATAACCGGGACAGGGGCTACGAGCAGTACTTC. Protein product: CASNNRDRGYEQYF.

In DNA, the CDR3 is TGTGCCAGCAGTCGGGACGGGGGCACCGGGGAGCTGTTTTTT. This gives the protein CASSRDGGTGELFF. V gene TRBV7-9 combines with J gene TRBJ2-2; a weak D match, TRBD2 (6 bases). Per germline, CDR1 SEHNR and CDR2 FQNEAQ (reference sequence). Between the trimmed V and J ends, which lost 6 bases and 4 bases, there was a span of 12 bases. The CDR3 is 14 amino acids.

V usage is TRBV27 and J usage is TRBJ2-2, with a possible D match to TRBD2 (5 bases). There are 15 residues in the CDR3. Between the trimmed V and J ends, which lost 7 bases and 6 bases, there was a span of 18 bases. Germline-derived CDR1 and CDR2 are MNHEY and SMNVEV (reference sequence). For the CDR3, the DNA is TGTGCCAGCACCCCTAGCTTTGCGGTACCCGGGGAGCTGTTTTTT. This gives the protein CASTPSFAVPGELFF.

The CDR3 DNA is TGTGCCAGCAGCCAAGGAAGTGGGAGCTCCTATAATTCACCCCTCCACTTT. Translated, it gives CASSQGSGSSYNSPLHF. This rearrangement joins TRBV3-1 (or the pseudogene TRBV3-2) to TRBJ1-6; D not certain. The CDR3 totals 17 residues. Per germline, CDR1 LGHDT and CDR2 YNNKEL (reference sequence). V was pared by 1 base and J by 0 bases, with 10 bases between.

This clone was counted a few times. This chain links TRBV5-6 with TRBJ2-7, with 8 bases fitting TRBD1. Germline assignment: CDR1 SGHDT and CDR2 YYEEEE. The CDR3 is 15 residues long. The V and J ends lost 0 bases and 4 bases, in that order; junction bases with no gene match: 6. The CDR3: CASSLGGQGAYEQYF. The CDR3, as DNA: TGTGCCAGCAGCTTGGGTGGACAGGGAGCGTACGAGCAGTACTTC. Together with reference TRBV5-6 and TRBJ2-7, the CDR3 gives the full variable domain: DAGVTQSPTHLIKTRGQQVTLRCSPKSGHDTVSWYQQALGQGPQFIFQYYEEEERQRGNFPDRFSGHQFPNYSSELNVNALLLGDSALYLCASSLGGQGAYEQYFGPGTRLTVT.

The V call is TRBV15, the J call TRBJ2-5; possibly TRBD2 for D (6 bases). This CDR3 is built from 16 residues. From germline, CDR1 is LNHNV and CDR2 YYDKDF (reference sequence). V was trimmed by 0 bases and J by 5 bases, leaving 16 bases between them. CDR3 sequence reads: CATSRDYDGSDETQYF. CDR3 bases: TGTGCCACCAGCAGAGATTACGACGGGAGTGACGAGACCCAGTACTTC. Together with reference TRBV15 and TRBJ2-5, the CDR3 gives the full variable domain: DAMVIQNPRYQVTQFGKPVTLSCSQTLNHNVMYWYQQKSSQAPKLLFHYYDKDFNNEADTPDNFQSRRPNTSFCFLDIRSPGLGDTAMYLCATSRDYDGSDETQYFGPGTRLLVL.

CDR3 region: CASSQDLWGGTEAFF. In DNA form, the CDR3 reads TGCGCCAGCAGCCAAGATCTTTGGGGGGGAACTGAAGCTTTCTTT. The V call is TRBV4-1, the J call TRBJ1-1; possible D gene TRBD1, 5 bases. CDR1 is MGHRA and CDR2 is YSYEKL in the germline V gene. This CDR3 has 15 residues. V was cut by 0 bases and J by 5 bases, with 13 bases left in between.